The T cell receptor beta chain described here comes from a study of read filtering for tumor transcriptome and immune sequencing. Across the whole study: Patients were approximately 18 male and about 15 female, mean age approximately 70 years, range 47 to 80. Study-level results: This fraction held mixed bone marrow immune cells after CD138-negative sorting. Dropping single-read clonotypes raised IR-seq and RNA-seq shared-clonotype correlation. Compared with RNA-seq, IR-seq gave much higher clonotype depth and reliability.

This clonotype was detected ten times or more. The antigen remains unidentified. The library was built from about 0.4 ug RNA with molecular barcoded adaptors for alpha/delta and beta/gamma chains. One entry per CDR3 protein, called by TCRdb with MiXCR from the reads. The data show about 54,000 distinct CDR3 sequences, 9% to 15% seen once. Losses at the gene ends were 3 bases for V and 4 bases for J; bases not matched to a gene: 5. The CDR3 spans 14 residues. Germline CDR1 and CDR2: DFQATT and SNEGSKA (reference sequence). The TCR sequence derives from a donor at least 40 years old with multiple myeloma. The rearrangement links TRBV20-1 to TRBJ2-1; 8 nucleotides agree with TRBD2. Specimen: a population of CD138-negative cells sorted from bone marrow. CDR3 protein: CSASKAGGYNEQFF. The CDR3 DNA follows: TGCAGTGCTAGCAAGGCGGGGGGTTACAATGAGCAGTTCTTC.